Listed below are T cell receptor beta chains from one sample, sequenced in a study of blood T cell repertoires in COVID-19. The table came from immunoSEQ multiplex PCR; TCRdb's copy has only in-frame clones and leaves some out. The sample holds a few hundred thousand clones, roughly nine tenths seen once. The specimen sequenced was PBMCs or T cells enriched from blood (not recorded which). These receptors came from a woman aged 25 to 39 who had recovered from COVID-19. Each CDR3 is given with its conserved first and last residue. The D gene is left open where the match is weak. Clone size is stated in some rows and not others, as once, few, many or a class when expanded.

>TRBJ2-2|TRBD1|NA|TRBV7-6
TGTGCCAGCAGCTTAGCGGGACAGGCCACCGGGGAGCTGTTTTTT
CASSLAGQATGELFF
>TRBJ1-4|NA|NA|TRBV3-1/TRBV3-2
TGTGCCAGCAGCCAAGATCGGACAGTTCTGTTTTTT
CASSQDRTVLFF
>TRBJ2-2|NA|once|TRBV5-1
TGCGCCAGCAGCTTGAGGGGAAACACCGGGGAGCTGTTTTTT
CASSLRGNTGELFF
>TRBJ2-1|TRBD2|NA|TRBV11-3
TGTGCCAGCAGCTTGAGGGGAGGGGACAATGAGCAGTTCTTC
CASSLRGGDNEQFF
>TRBJ2-2|NA|NA|TRBV9
TGTGCCAGCAGCCCCTCACGGACCGGGGAGCTGTTTTTT
CASSPSRTGELFF
>TRBJ2-7|NA|NA|TRBV18
TGTGCCAGCTCACCAGGAGGGGACCTCTTCGAGCAGTACTTC
CASSPGGDLFEQYF
>TRBJ2-7|NA|once|TRBV4-1
TGCGCCAGCAGCCAGGGAGAACTAACCGGCGAGCAGTACTTC
CASSQGELTGEQYF
>TRBJ1-2|NA|NA|TRBV28
TGTGCCAGCAGTGAGGTTGGGTATGGCTACACCTTC
CASSEVGYGYTF
>TRBJ1-6|NA|NA|TRBV5-5
TGTGCCAGCAGCTTCCCCGGGGATAATTCACCCCTCCACTTT
CASSFPGDNSPLHF
>TRBJ2-3|TRBD1|NA|TRBV28
TGTGCCAGCTCCGGGACAGTCACAGATACGCAGTATTTT
CASSGTVTDTQYF
>TRBJ1-2|NA|NA|TRBV7-9
TGTGCCAGCGGCGTTCAGGGGTTCTATGGCTACACCTTC
CASGVQGFYGYTF
>TRBJ2-7|NA|NA|TRBV7-9
TGTGCCAGCACCCTTGGGCAGGCCTCCTACGAGCAGTACTTC
CASTLGQASYEQYF
>TRBJ2-2|TRBD1|NA|TRBV7-6
TGTGCCAGCAGCACCGGGACAGGGTTCGGGGAGCTGTTTTTT
CASSTGTGFGELFF
>TRBJ2-1|TRBD2|NA|TRBV25-1
TGTGCCAGCAGTGAGGTAGATAGGACTAGCTACAATGAGCAGTTCTTC
CASSEVDRTSYNEQFF
>TRBJ2-7|NA|NA|TRBV4-1
TGCGCCAGCAGCCAAGAAGGGGGGGGGTTTAGGGAGCAGTACTTC
CASSQEGGGFREQYF
>TRBJ2-3|TRBD2|NA|TRBV7-7
TGTGCTAGCAGCTTTTCGCGACTAGCGGGGAACACAGATACGCAGTATTTT
CASSFSRLAGNTDTQYF
>TRBJ2-1|NA|NA|TRBV9
TGTGCCAGCAGCGTATTGGAGGGGTCCTACAATGAGCAGTTCTTC
CASSVLEGSYNEQFF
>TRBJ1-1|TRBD1|NA|TRBV7-9
TGTGCCAGCAGCCCGAGAACCGGGACAGGGGGCGGAACTGAAGCTTTCTTT
CASSPRTGTGGGTEAFF
>TRBJ2-5|NA|NA|TRBV5-4
TGTGCCAGCAGCTTACAGGGGGGGCCAGAGACCCAGTACTTC
CASSLQGGPETQYF
>TRBJ2-6|NA|NA|TRBV19
TGTGCCAGTAGATCTCAGTCTGGGGCCAACGTCCTGACTTTC
CASRSQSGANVLTF
>TRBJ2-1|TRBD2|NA|TRBV7-6
TGTGCCAGCAGCTTAAGGTTAACTAGCGGAAACAATGAGCAGTTCTTC
CASSLRLTSGNNEQFF
>TRBJ1-1|NA|NA|TRBV27
TGTGCCAGCAGTTTATCCAGGAACACTGAAGCTTTCTTT
CASSLSRNTEAFF
>TRBJ2-7|NA|NA|TRBV15
TGTGCCACCAGCAGAACCCGGGACACGTTCTACGAGCAGTACTTC
CATSRTRDTFYEQYF
>TRBJ2-3|NA|NA|TRBV7-2
TGTGCCAGCAGCTTGTTCCAGGGGGGAGGTACAGATACGCAGTATTTT
CASSLFQGGGTDTQYF
>TRBJ1-4|TRBD1|NA|TRBV7-9
TGTGCCAGCAGCCCAGGAGGTACAGGGGTTGAAAAACTGTTTTTT
CASSPGGTGVEKLFF
>TRBJ1-1|NA|NA|TRBV7-3
TGTGCCAGCAGCCCCCAGGGGAGCAGCACTGAAGCTTTCTTT
CASSPQGSSTEAFF
>TRBJ2-2|NA|NA|TRBV2
TGTGCCAGCAGTCAACAGGCCACCGGGGAGCTGTTTTTT
CASSQQATGELFF
>TRBJ2-2|NA|NA|TRBV11-3
TGTGCCAGCAGCAACGGGGACGGGGAGCTGTTTTTT
CASSNGDGELFF
>TRBJ2-3|TRBD1|NA|TRBV7-2
TGTGCCAGCAACCTCAACAGGGGGGATGGTACGCAGTATTTT
CASNLNRGDGTQYF
>TRBJ1-1|NA|NA|TRBV28
TGTGCCAGCAATTCCCGGGCCCCCGGGAAAGCTTTCTTT
CASNSRAPGKAFF
>TRBJ1-2|NA|NA|TRBV19
TGTGCCAGTAGTATAGGCTACAGGGACACTCTAGGCTACACCTTC
CASSIGYRDTLGYTF
>TRBJ2-5|NA|NA|TRBV24-1
TGTGCCACCAGTAGCACAGGGACCCAAGAGACCCAGTACTTC
CATSSTGTQETQYF
>TRBJ2-1|TRBD1|NA|TRBV19
TGTGCCAGTAGTATGAGGACAGGGGTCCTCGATGAGCAGTTCTTC
CASSMRTGVLDEQFF
>TRBJ2-3|NA|few|TRBV11-2
TGTGCCAGCAGCTTGGGGGGGGCCGGGAGCACAGATACGCAGTATTTT
CASSLGGAGSTDTQYF
>TRBJ2-1|NA|NA|TRBV28
TGTGCCAGCAGCCCCGGTACGGGAGAATTTAATGAGCAGTTCTTC
CASSPGTGEFNEQFF
>TRBJ2-2|NA|NA|TRBV5-6
TGTGCCAGCAGCTTACCGGACTGGGACACCGGGGAGCTGTTTTTT
CASSLPDWDTGELFF
>TRBJ2-2|TRBD2|NA|TRBV5-1
TGCGCCAGCGCAAAGGGGGAACCGGGACTAGCGGGGAACACCGGGGAGCTGTTTTTT
CASAKGEPGLAGNTGELFF